This T cell receptor (beta chain) was retrieved from a study of blood T cells in healthy people across ages. As regards this clonotype: Antigen specificity is unknown. The junction departs from germline at one end; a sequencing error may be responsible.

Germline CDR1 is KGHSH and CDR2 is LQKENI. The CDR3 runs to 14 residues. A second about 7 to 11 cycle PCR used barcoded and J-beta primers. Each cDNA molecule, via a template-switch adaptor with 12 random nucleotides, was tagged. From each sample, at least 2.5 million paired-end reads containing CDR3 were obtained. TCRdb passed the 5' RACE reads through MiXCR, listing each CDR3 protein once. The sample shows fewer than 1,000,000 distinct CDR3 sequences, approximately 48% of them seen only once. Study outcomes and limitations: More naive CD4+ cells and higher diversity marked long-lived donors relative to aged donors. Estimated diversity across one million T cells was deemed an underestimate.

The sequencing input was blood. V gene TRBV18 combines with J gene TRBJ1-2; perhaps TRBD1 as D (5 bases). This TCR came from a man between 60 and 75 years old in good health. CDR3 DNA: TGTACCAGCTCACCACAGGATATCGGACGCGGCTACACCTTC. It codes for CTSSPQDIGRGYTF.